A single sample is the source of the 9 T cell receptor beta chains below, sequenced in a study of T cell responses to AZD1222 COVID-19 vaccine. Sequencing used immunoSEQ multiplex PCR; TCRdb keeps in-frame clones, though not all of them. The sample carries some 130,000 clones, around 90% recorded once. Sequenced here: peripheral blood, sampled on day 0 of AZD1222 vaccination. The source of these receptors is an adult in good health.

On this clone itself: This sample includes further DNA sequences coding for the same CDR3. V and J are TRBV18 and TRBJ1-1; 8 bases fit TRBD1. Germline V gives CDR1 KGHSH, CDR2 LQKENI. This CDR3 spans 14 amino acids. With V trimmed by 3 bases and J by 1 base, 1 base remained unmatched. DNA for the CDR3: TGTGCCAGCTCACCCGACAGGGGGAACACTGAAGCTTTCTTT. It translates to CASSPDRGNTEAFF.

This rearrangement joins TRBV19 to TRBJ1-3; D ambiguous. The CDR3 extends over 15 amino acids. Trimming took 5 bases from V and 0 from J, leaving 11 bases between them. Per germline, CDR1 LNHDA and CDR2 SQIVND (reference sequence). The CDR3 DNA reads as TGTGCCAGTAGTCCCCCACCCTACTCTGGAAACACCATATATTTT. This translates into CASSPPPYSGNTIYF.

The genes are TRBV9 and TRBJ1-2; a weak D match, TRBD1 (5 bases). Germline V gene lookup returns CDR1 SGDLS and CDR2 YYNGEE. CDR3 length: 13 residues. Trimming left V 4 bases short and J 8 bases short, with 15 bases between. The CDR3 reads CASSLGGGKGYTF. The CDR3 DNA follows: TGTGCCAGCAGCCTTGGGGGGGGAAAAGGCTACACCTTC.

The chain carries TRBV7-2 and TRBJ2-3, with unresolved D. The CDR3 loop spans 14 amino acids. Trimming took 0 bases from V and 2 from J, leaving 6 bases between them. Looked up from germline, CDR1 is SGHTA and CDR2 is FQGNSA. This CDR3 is CASSLAVHTDTQYF. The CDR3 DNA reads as TGTGCCAGCAGCTTAGCGGTGCACACAGATACGCAGTATTTT.

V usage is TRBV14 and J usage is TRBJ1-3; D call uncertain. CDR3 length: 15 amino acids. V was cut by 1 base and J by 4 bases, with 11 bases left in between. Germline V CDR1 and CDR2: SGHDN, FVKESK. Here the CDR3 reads CASSQGSQLGNTIYF. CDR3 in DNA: TGTGCCAGCAGCCAAGGCTCCCAGTTGGGAAACACCATATATTTT.

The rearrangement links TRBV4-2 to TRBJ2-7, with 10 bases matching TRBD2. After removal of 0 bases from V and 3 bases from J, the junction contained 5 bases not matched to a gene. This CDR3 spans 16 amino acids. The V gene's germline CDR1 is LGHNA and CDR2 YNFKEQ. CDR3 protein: CASSQDRASGSYEQYF. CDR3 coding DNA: TGTGCCAGCAGCCAAGATCGGGCTAGCGGGAGCTACGAGCAGTACTTC.

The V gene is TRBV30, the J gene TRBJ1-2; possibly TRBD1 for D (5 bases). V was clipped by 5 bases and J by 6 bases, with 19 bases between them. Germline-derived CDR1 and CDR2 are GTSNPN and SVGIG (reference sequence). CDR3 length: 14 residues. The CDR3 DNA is TGTGCCTGGTGGCCCCGCGGGGGATGGGATGGCTACACCTTC. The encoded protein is CAWWPRGGWDGYTF. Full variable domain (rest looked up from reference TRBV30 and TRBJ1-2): SQTIHQWPATLVQPVGSPLSLECTVEGTSNPNLYWYRQAAGRGLQLLFYSVGIGQISSEVPQNLSASRPQDRQFILSSKKLLLSDSGFYLCAWWPRGGWDGYTFGSGTRLTVV.

CDR3 loop: CASNPSDKPSVHGYTF. DNA for the CDR3: TGCGCCAGCAACCCCTCGGACAAACCGTCTGTCCATGGCTACACCTTC. The chain joins TRBV4-1 to TRBJ1-2; D may be TRBD1 (5 bases). Trimming shortened V by 7 bases and J by 6 bases, and 24 bases separated the two germline ends. CDR1 and CDR2 from the germline V gene are MGHRA and YSYEKL. This CDR3 has 16 amino acids.

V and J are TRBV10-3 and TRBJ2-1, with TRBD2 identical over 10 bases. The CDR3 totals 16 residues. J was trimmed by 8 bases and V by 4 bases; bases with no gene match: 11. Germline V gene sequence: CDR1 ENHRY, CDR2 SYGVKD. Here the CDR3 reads CAISALAGGNRDEQFF. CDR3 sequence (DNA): TGTGCCATCAGTGCCTTAGCGGGGGGAAATCGGGATGAGCAGTTCTTC.